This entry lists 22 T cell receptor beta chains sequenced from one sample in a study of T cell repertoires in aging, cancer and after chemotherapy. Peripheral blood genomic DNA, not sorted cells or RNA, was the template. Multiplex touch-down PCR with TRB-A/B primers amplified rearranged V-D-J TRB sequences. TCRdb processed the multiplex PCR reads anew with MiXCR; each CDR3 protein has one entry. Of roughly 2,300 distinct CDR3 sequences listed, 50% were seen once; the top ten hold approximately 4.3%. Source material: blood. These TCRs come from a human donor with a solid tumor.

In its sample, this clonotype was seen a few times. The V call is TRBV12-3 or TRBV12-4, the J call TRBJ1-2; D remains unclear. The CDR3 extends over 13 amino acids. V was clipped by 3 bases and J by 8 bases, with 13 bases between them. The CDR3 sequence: CASSLLDARGYTF. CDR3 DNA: TGTGCCAGCAGTTTGTTAGATGCGAGGGGCTACACCTTC.

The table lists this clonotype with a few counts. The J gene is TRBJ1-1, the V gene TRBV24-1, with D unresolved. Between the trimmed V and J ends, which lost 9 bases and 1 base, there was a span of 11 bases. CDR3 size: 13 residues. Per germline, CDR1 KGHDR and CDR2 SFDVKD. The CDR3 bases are TGTGCCACCCGCCTGGGCCCGAACACTGAAGCTTTCTTT. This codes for CATRLGPNTEAFF.

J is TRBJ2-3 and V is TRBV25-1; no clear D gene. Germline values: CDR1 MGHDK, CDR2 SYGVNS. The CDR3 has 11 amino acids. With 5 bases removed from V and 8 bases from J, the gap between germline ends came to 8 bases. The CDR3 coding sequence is TGTGCCAGCAGTACCTCCGTTACGCAGTATTTT. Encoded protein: CASSTSVTQYF.

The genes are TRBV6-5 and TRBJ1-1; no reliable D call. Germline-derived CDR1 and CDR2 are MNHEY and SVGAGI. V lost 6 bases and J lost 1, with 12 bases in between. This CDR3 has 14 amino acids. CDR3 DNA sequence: TGTGCCAGCAGCCTTGGCGGCGCGAACACTGAAGCTTTCTTT. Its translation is CASSLGGANTEAFF.

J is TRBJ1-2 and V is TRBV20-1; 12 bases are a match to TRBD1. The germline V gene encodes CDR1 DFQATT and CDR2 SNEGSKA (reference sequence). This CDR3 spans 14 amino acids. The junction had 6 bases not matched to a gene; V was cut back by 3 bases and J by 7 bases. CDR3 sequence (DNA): TGCAGTGCTAGGGCGGGACAGGGGGCGATTGGCTACACCTTC. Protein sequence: CSARAGQGAIGYTF.

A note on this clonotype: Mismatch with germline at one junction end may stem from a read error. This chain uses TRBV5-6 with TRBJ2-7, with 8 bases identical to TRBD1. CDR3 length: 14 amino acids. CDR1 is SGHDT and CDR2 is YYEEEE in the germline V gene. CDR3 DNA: TGCGCCAGCAGCTTTACCGGGACAGGATCCGAGCAGTACTTC. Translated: CASSFTGTGSEQYF.

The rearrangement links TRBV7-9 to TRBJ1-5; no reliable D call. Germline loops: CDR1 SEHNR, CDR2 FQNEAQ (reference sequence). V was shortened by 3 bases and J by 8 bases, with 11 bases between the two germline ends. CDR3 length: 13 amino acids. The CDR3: CASSFGSWEPQHF. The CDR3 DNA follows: TGTGCCAGCAGCTTCGGGTCGTGGGAGCCCCAGCATTTT.

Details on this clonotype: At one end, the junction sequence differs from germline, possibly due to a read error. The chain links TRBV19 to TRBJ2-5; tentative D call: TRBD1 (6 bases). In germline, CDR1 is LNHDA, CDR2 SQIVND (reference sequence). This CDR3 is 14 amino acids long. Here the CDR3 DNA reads TGTACCAGTAGCCGACAGGCGAGAGAAGAGACCCAGTACTTC. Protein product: CTSSRQAREETQYF.

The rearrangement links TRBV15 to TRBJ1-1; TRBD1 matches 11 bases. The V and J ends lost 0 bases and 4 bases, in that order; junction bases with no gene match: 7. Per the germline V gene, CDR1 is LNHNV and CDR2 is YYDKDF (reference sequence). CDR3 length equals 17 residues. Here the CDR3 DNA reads TGTGCCACCAGCAGAGAGGGGACAGGGGGAAGGCGCACTGAAGCTTTCTTT. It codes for CATSREGTGGRRTEAFF.

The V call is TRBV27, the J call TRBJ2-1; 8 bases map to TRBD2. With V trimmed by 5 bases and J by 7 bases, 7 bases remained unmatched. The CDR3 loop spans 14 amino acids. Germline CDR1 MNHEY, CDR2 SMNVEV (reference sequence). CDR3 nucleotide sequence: TGTGCCAGCAGTCCTGGGGCGGGGGGTAATGAGCAGTTCTTC. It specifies CASSPGAGGNEQFF.

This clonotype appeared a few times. CDR3 protein: CASSYRSGANVLTF. The DNA for the CDR3 is TGTGCCAGCAGTTACAGATCTGGGGCCAACGTCCTGACTTTC. V and J are TRBV6-5 and TRBJ2-6; D is uncertain. V lost 2 bases to trimming and J lost 1 base, with 3 bases between them. The germline V gene encodes CDR1 MNHEY and CDR2 SVGAGI. CDR3 size: 14 residues.

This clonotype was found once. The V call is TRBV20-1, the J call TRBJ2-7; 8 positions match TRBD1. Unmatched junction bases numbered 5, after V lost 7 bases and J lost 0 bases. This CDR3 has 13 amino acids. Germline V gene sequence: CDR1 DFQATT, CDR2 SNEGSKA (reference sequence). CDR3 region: CSVDRGNSYEQYF. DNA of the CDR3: TGCAGTGTCGACAGGGGCAACTCCTACGAGCAGTACTTC.

In DNA form, the CDR3 reads TGTGCCAGCAGGGACAGAGGGGAAAAACTGTTTTTT. Translated, it gives CASRDRGEKLFF. The chain is built from TRBV12-3 or TRBV12-4 and TRBJ1-4, with a possible D match to TRBD1 (6 bases). Trimming took 6 bases from V and 8 from J, leaving 10 bases between them. This CDR3 region has 12 residues.

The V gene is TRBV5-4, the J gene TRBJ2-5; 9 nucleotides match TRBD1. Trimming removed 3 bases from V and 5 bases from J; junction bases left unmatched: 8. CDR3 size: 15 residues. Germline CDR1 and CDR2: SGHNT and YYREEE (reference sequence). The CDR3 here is CASSSSGTGWETQYF. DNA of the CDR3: TGTGCCAGCAGCTCGTCCGGGACAGGGTGGGAGACCCAGTACTTC.

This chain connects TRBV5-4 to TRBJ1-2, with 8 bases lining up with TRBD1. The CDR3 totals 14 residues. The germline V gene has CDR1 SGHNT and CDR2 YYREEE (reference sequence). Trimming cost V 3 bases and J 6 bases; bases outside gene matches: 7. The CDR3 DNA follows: TGTGCCAGCAGCTACGGGACAGGTCTTGATGGCTACACCTTC. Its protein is CASSYGTGLDGYTF.

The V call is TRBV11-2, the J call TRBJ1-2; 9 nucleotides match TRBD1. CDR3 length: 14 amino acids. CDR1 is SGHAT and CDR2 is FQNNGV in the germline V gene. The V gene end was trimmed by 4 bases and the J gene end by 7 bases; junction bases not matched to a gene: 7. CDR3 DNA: TGTGCCAGCAGCTCCGTACAGGGGGCCGGTGGCTACACCTTC. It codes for CASSSVQGAGGYTF.

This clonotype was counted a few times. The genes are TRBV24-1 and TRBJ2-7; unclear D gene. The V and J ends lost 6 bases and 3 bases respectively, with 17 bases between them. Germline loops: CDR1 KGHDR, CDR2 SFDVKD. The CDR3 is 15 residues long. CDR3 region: CATSPGPGDLYEQYF. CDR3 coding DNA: TGTGCCACCAGTCCCGGCCCAGGAGACCTCTACGAGCAGTACTTC.

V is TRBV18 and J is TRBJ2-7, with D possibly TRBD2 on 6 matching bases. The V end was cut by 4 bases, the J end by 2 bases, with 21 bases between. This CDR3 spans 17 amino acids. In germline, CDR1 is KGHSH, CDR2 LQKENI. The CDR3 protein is CASSRFPRDSLTYEQYF. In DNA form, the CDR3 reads TGTGCCAGCTCACGATTCCCCCGGGACTCCTTGACCTACGAGCAGTACTTC.

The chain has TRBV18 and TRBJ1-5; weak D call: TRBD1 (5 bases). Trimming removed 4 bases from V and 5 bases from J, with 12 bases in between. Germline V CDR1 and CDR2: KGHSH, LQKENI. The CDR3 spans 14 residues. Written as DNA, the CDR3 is TGTGCCAGCTCACGAACGGGGGGGGATCAGCCCCAGCATTTT. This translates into CASSRTGGDQPQHF.

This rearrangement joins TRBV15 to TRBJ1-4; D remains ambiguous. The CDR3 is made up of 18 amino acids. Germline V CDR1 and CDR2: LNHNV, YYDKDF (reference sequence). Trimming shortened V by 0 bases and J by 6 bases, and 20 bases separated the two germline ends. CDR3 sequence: CATSRDPGRRRVYEKLFF. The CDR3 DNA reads TGTGCCACCAGCAGAGATCCGGGTCGACGAAGAGTTTATGAAAAACTGTTTTTT.

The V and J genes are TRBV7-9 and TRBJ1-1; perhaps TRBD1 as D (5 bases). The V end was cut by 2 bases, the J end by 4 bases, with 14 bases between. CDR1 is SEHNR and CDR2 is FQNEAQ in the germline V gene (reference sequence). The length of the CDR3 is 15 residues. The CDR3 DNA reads TGTGCCAGCAGCTTAAATTTGGGGCAGCTCACTGAAGCTTTCTTT. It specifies CASSLNLGQLTEAFF.

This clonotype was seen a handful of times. CDR3 nucleotides: TGTGCCAGTACGGGGAATCGGAACTATGGCTACACCTTC. This sequence encodes CASTGNRNYGYTF. J is TRBJ1-2 and V is TRBV19; D is unresolved. This CDR3 comprises 13 residues. V lost 7 bases, J lost 2 bases, and 11 bases lay in between. The germline CDR1 and CDR2 sequences are LNHDA and SQIVND (reference sequence).